This entry lists 26 T cell receptor beta chains sequenced from one sample in a study of identical twins. MiXCR, applied by TCRdb to the 5' RACE reads, yields one record per CDR3 protein. Of approximately 590,000 distinct CDR3 sequences listed, roughly 9.9% are singletons. The same sample was also used in a study of yellow fever vaccine responses in identical twins.

The specimen sequenced was PBMCs. The receptors were sampled from a woman younger than 30 in good health.

The rearrangement joins TRBV27 to TRBJ2-5; a weak D match, TRBD1 (5 bases). V lost 5 bases and J 3 bases, leaving 16 bases between the germline ends. The CDR3 covers 15 residues. Germline assignment: CDR1 MNHEY and CDR2 SMNVEV (reference sequence). CDR3: CASSPPLDTKETQYF. CDR3 DNA sequence: TGTGCCAGCAGTCCGCCCCTGGACACCAAAGAGACCCAGTACTTC.

The sample holds one count of this clonotype. The junction shows a germline mismatch at one end, possibly a read error. This chain connects TRBV20-1 to TRBJ2-3, with TRBD2 as a possible D gene (5 bases). CDR1 and CDR2 from the germline V gene are DFQATT and SNEGSKA (reference sequence). CDR3 length: 15 residues. CDR3 sequence reads: CCARGLPVRADTQYF. DNA of the CDR3: TGCTGTGCTAGAGGACTCCCGGTGCGGGCAGATACGCAGTATTTT.

This chain joins TRBV27 and TRBJ1-1; tentative D call: TRBD1 (6 bases). The ends were cut back, 6 bases at V and 4 bases at J, with 18 bases in the middle. CDR1 is MNHEY, CDR2 SMNVEV, per germline (reference sequence). This CDR3 comprises 15 residues. The CDR3 loop reads CASRVGTYPPTEAFF. The CDR3 DNA reads TGTGCCAGCAGAGTGGGGACATACCCCCCCACTGAAGCTTTCTTT.

V and J are TRBV7-6 and TRBJ2-1; D possibly corresponds to TRBD2 (6 bases). CDR1 and CDR2 (germline): SGHVS, FNYEAQ. This CDR3 region has 18 residues. Trimming took off 0 bases at V and 0 bases at J, with 15 bases between the two ends. The CDR3 DNA reads TGTGCCAGCAGCTTAGCGGGGGGTGGGGGACTCTCCTACAATGAGCAGTTCTTC. Encoded protein: CASSLAGGGGLSYNEQFF.

This clonotype has at least ten counts. This chain uses TRBV6-2 or TRBV6-3 with TRBJ2-5; D perhaps matches TRBD2 (6 bases). Germline loops: CDR1 MNHEY, CDR2 SVGEGT. The CDR3 extends over 14 amino acids. V was cut by 5 bases and J by 0 bases, with 10 bases left in between. The CDR3 nucleotides are TGTGCCAGCAGTCGGACTACAAACCAAGAGACCCAGTACTTC. Encoded protein: CASSRTTNQETQYF.

This clonotype has ten or more counts. This chain uses TRBV5-1 with TRBJ2-1, with 12 nucleotides matching TRBD2. The germline V gene has CDR1 SGHRS and CDR2 YFSETQ. After removal of 5 bases from V and 4 bases from J, the junction contained 4 bases not matched to a gene. The CDR3 loop spans 15 amino acids. The CDR3 region is CASRTSGSDYNEQFF. For the CDR3, the DNA is TGCGCCAGCAGGACTAGCGGGAGTGATTACAATGAGCAGTTCTTC.

This clonotype came up many times. The chain links TRBV6-6 to TRBJ2-1; tentatively, D is TRBD1 or TRBD2 (6 bases each). V was shortened by 11 bases and J by 6 bases, with 14 bases between the two germline ends. Germline-derived CDR1 and CDR2 are MNHNY and SVGAGI (reference sequence). The CDR3 spans 12 residues. The DNA for the CDR3 is TGTGCCTCTAGTAGGGGGGTCAATGAGCAGTTCTTC. It encodes CASSRGVNEQFF.

This clonotype was recorded many times. The rearrangement joins TRBV6-1 to TRBJ2-2; D remains ambiguous. Germline lookup yields CDR1 MNHNS and CDR2 SASEGT. The CDR3 has 13 residues. The ends were cut back, 4 bases at V and 5 bases at J, with 8 bases in the middle. As DNA, the CDR3 is TGTGCCAGCAGTGTCCTTATAACCGGGGAGCTGTTTTTT. Translating it yields CASSVLITGELFF.

In this sample, this clonotype turned up many times. This chain connects TRBV12-3 or TRBV12-4 to TRBJ2-1, with 12 bases aligning to TRBD2. CDR3 length equals 16 residues. V shed 5 bases and J 8 bases; nucleotides not matched to a gene: 10. CDR3 protein: CASSTSTSGRGDEQFF. CDR3 bases: TGTGCCAGCAGTACCTCGACTAGCGGGAGAGGGGATGAGCAGTTCTTC.

This clonotype has more than one count but fewer than ten. The chain has TRBV7-2 and TRBJ2-1; 12 nucleotides align to TRBD2. CDR1 and CDR2 from the germline V gene are SGHTA and FQGNSA. J was trimmed by 10 bases and V by 1 base; bases with no gene match: 5. This CDR3 region has 15 residues. DNA of the CDR3: TGTGCCAGCAGCTTAGTAGGACTAGCGGGGAGGGAGCAGTTCTTC. This codes for CASSLVGLAGREQFF. Together with reference TRBV7-2 and TRBJ2-1, the CDR3 gives the full variable domain: GAGVSQSPSNKVTEKGKDVELRCDPISGHTALYWYRQSLGQGLEFLIYFQGNSAPDKSGLPSDRFSAERTGGSVSTLTIQRTQQEDSAVYLCASSLVGLAGREQFFGPGTRLTVL.

This clonotype was observed a handful of times. The chain joins TRBV7-6 to TRBJ2-1, with TRBD2 matching 9 bases. Germline trimming cut 1 base from V and 5 bases from J; bases unmatched to any gene: 9. Germline V gene data show CDR1 as SGHVS and CDR2 as FNYEAQ. The CDR3 runs to 17 residues. CDR3 loop: CASSLVSGRKVDNEQFF. Written as DNA, the CDR3 is TGTGCCAGCAGCTTAGTTAGCGGGAGAAAGGTCGACAATGAGCAGTTCTTC.

This clonotype was seen many times. The chain combines TRBV7-2 with TRBJ2-7; 9 positions match TRBD2. After removal of 1 base from V and 3 bases from J, the junction contained 7 bases not matched to a gene. This CDR3 has 16 residues. Germline V gene data show CDR1 as SGHTA and CDR2 as FQGNSA. CDR3 sequence: CASSLGPSGVFYEQYF. CDR3 bases: TGTGCCAGCAGCTTAGGTCCTAGCGGGGTTTTCTACGAGCAGTACTTC.

The gene calls are TRBV19 and TRBJ2-7, with 8 bases fitting TRBD2. CDR1 and CDR2 (germline): LNHDA, SQIVND (reference sequence). The CDR3 totals 16 residues. Trimming took 1 base from V and 2 from J; bases not matched to a gene: 7. CDR3: CASSIGSGTSTYEQYF. The DNA of the CDR3 is TGTGCCAGTAGTATAGGCTCCGGGACTAGTACCTACGAGCAGTACTTC.

This clonotype was seen more than once but under ten times. The rearrangement links TRBV20-1 to TRBJ2-1; D unclear. This CDR3 comprises 12 residues. The V end was cut by 5 bases, the J end by 4 bases, with 9 bases between. The germline gives CDR1 DFQATT, CDR2 SNEGSKA (reference sequence). The CDR3 loop is CSALDIYNEQFF. As DNA, the CDR3 is TGCAGTGCTCTAGATATATACAATGAGCAGTTCTTC.

CDR3 region: CSVVELAGAQETQYF. The CDR3 nucleotides read TGCAGCGTGGTGGAGTTAGCGGGGGCTCAAGAGACCCAGTACTTC. The chain recombines TRBV29-1 with TRBJ2-5, with TRBD2 matching over 9 bases. The germline V gene has CDR1 SQVTM and CDR2 ANQGSEA. This CDR3 spans 15 amino acids. V shed 6 bases and J 2 bases; nucleotides not matched to a gene: 10.

In its sample, this clonotype was seen many times. The CDR3 protein is CSARASGGSYNEQFF. The CDR3 coding sequence is TGCAGTGCTAGAGCTAGCGGGGGTTCCTACAATGAGCAGTTCTTC. This chain links TRBV20-1 with TRBJ2-1, with TRBD2 identical over 10 bases. CDR3 length equals 15 residues. Germline CDR1 is DFQATT and CDR2 is SNEGSKA (reference sequence). Losses at the gene ends were 1 base for V and 1 base for J; bases not matched to a gene: 1.

Many counts were recorded for this clonotype. This chain uses TRBV5-1 with TRBJ2-2; 11 bases are shared with TRBD2. Per the germline V gene, CDR1 is SGHRS and CDR2 is YFSETQ. The CDR3 runs to 16 residues. Trimming removed 2 bases from V and 4 bases from J; junction bases left unmatched: 4. The CDR3 coding sequence is TGCGCCAGCAGCTTACTAGCGGGAGAGATCACCGGGGAGCTGTTTTTT. This encodes CASSLLAGEITGELFF. Filled out from reference TRBV5-1 and TRBJ2-2, the complete variable domain reads KAGVTQTPRYLIKTRGQQVTLSCSPISGHRSVSWYQQTPGQGLQFLFEYFSETQRNKGNFPGRFSGRQFSNSRSEMNVSTLELGDSALYLCASSLLAGEITGELFFGEGSRLTVL.

This clonotype was picked up a small number of times. This chain links TRBV7-2 with TRBJ1-5; 11 nucleotides line up with TRBD1. Losses at the gene ends were 3 bases for V and 1 base for J; bases not matched to a gene: 5. The V gene's germline CDR1 is SGHTA and CDR2 FQGNSA. The CDR3 consists of 17 residues. The CDR3 loop is CASSLGTGGYSNQPQHF. As DNA, the CDR3 is TGTGCCAGCAGCTTGGGGACAGGGGGTTACAGCAATCAGCCCCAGCATTTT.

The chain combines TRBV12-3 or TRBV12-4 with TRBJ2-7, with TRBD2 matching 13 bases. V was pared by 6 bases and J by 0 bases, with 11 bases of the junction left unmatched. The CDR3 spans 18 residues. The CDR3 here is CASRTSGLAGHLSYEQYF. CDR3 bases: TGTGCCAGCAGGACCTCGGGACTAGCGGGGCACCTCTCCTACGAGCAGTACTTC.

V gene TRBV15 combines with J gene TRBJ2-1, with 12 bases lining up with TRBD2. V gave up 5 bases and J gave up 8 bases; unmatched junction bases: 7. CDR3 length equals 15 residues. CDR1 is LNHNV and CDR2 is YYDKDF in the germline V gene (reference sequence). The CDR3 coding sequence is TGTGCCACCAGCGTTCGACTAGCGGGAGAACATGAGCAGTTCTTC. This gives the protein CATSVRLAGEHEQFF.

This clonotype was found a few times. The chain joins TRBV20-1 to TRBJ2-2; 13 bases agree with TRBD2. CDR1 DFQATT and CDR2 SNEGSKA come from the germline V gene (reference sequence). The length of the CDR3 is 15 residues. The junction had 5 bases not matched to a gene; V was cut back by 6 bases and J by 4 bases. The CDR3 sequence is CSAAGTSGATGELFF. DNA of the CDR3: TGCAGTGCGGCCGGGACTAGCGGGGCCACCGGGGAGCTGTTTTTT.

This clonotype was seen more than once but under ten times. CDR3 in amino acids: CASSPRDPTYEQYF. In DNA form, the CDR3 reads TGTGCCAGCAGCCCCCGGGACCCGACCTACGAGCAGTACTTC. This chain connects TRBV5-6 to TRBJ2-7; D is possibly TRBD1 or TRBD2 (5 bases each). CDR1 is SGHDT, CDR2 YYEEEE, per germline. V gave up 4 bases and J gave up 2 bases, with 13 bases separating them. The length of the CDR3 is 14 residues.

This clonotype has more than one count but fewer than ten. V usage is TRBV12-3 or TRBV12-4 and J usage is TRBJ2-1; D is tentatively TRBD1 or TRBD2 (5 bases each). V was trimmed by 2 bases and J by 2 bases, leaving 10 bases between them. The CDR3 runs to 15 residues. Written as DNA, the CDR3 is TGTGCCAGCAGTTTATCTTTGGGGGCCTACAATGAGCAGTTCTTC. This gives the protein CASSLSLGAYNEQFF.

This clonotype was picked up a small number of times. The J gene is TRBJ2-4, the V gene TRBV20-1; D remains unclear. The V gene's germline CDR1 is DFQATT and CDR2 SNEGSKA (reference sequence). V was shortened by 3 bases and J by 5 bases, with 23 bases between the two germline ends. There are 17 residues in the CDR3. CDR3: CSARAPLAPGFENIQYF. CDR3 coding DNA: TGCAGTGCTAGGGCCCCCTTGGCCCCGGGCTTTGAAAACATTCAGTACTTC.

The genes are TRBV28 and TRBJ2-3; 9 bases agree with TRBD2. Trimming took 7 bases from V and 0 from J; bases not matched to a gene: 20. CDR3 length equals 20 residues. Germline CDR1 MDHEN, CDR2 SYDVKM. The CDR3 DNA reads TGTGCCAGCACCCCCTTAGCGGGAGAGAGGAATAAGACTAGCACAGATACGCAGTATTTT. It yields the protein CASTPLAGERNKTSTDTQYF. Together with reference TRBV28 and TRBJ2-3, the CDR3 gives the full variable domain: DVKVTQSSRYLVKRTGEKVFLECVQDMDHENMFWYRQDPGLGLRLIYFSYDVKMKEKGDIPEGYSVSREKKERFSLILESASTNQTSMYLCASTPLAGERNKTSTDTQYFGPGTRLTVL.

This clonotype was counted only a few times. This chain joins TRBV10-3 and TRBJ2-3; weak D call: TRBD2 (6 bases). The CDR3 contains 13 residues. CDR1 and CDR2 (germline): ENHRY, SYGVKD. V lost 9 bases and J 6 bases, leaving 16 bases between the germline ends. The CDR3 DNA reads as TGTGCCATTCGGGAGAGGGGTTTTGATACGCAGTATTTT. Translating it yields CAIRERGFDTQYF.